The 32 T cell receptor beta chains given below trace back to one sample, sequenced in a study of CD8 T cells in ankylosing spondylitis. TCRdb ran MiXCR on the 5' RACE reads and lists one entry per CDR3 protein. The sample lists about 160,000 distinct CDR3 sequences, around 19% occurring once. The source material was blood, either unsorted or a sorted T cell fraction (not recorded which). The source of these receptors is a male donor with ankylosing spondylitis or in good health (not recorded which).

This clonotype appeared many times. The rearrangement joins TRBV5-1 to TRBJ1-4; 9 nucleotides agree with TRBD1. Trimming removed 1 base from V and 7 bases from J; junction bases left unmatched: 8. CDR3 size: 16 residues. Germline values: CDR1 SGHRS, CDR2 YFSETQ. Written as DNA, the CDR3 is TGCGCCAGCAGCTTGTCTGGACAGGGGATTTCTGAAAAACTGTTTTTT. Translation: CASSLSGQGISEKLFF.

In this sample, this clonotype turned up a few times. In nucleotides, the CDR3 is TGTGCCAGCAGACCAAGCGGGCCTGCCTATGGCTACACCTTC. Its protein is CASRPSGPAYGYTF. The chain uses TRBV28 and TRBJ1-2, with D hard to call. There are 14 residues in the CDR3. Germline lookup yields CDR1 MDHEN and CDR2 SYDVKM. Trimming took 6 bases from V and 4 from J, leaving 15 bases between them.

This clonotype has ten or more counts. The rearrangement uses TRBV12-3 or TRBV12-4 and TRBJ2-7, with a tentative D call TRBD1 (8 bases). The CDR3 has 14 residues. V was cut by 3 bases and J by 4 bases, with 13 bases left in between. The CDR3: CASSFTGGGYEQYF. The CDR3 region has the DNA TGTGCCAGCAGTTTCACAGGGGGGGGATACGAGCAGTACTTC.

The V gene is TRBV11-2, the J gene TRBJ2-1; D possibly corresponds to TRBD1 (6 bases). There are 18 residues in the CDR3. Trimming left V 5 bases short and J 7 bases short, with 27 bases between. Per germline, CDR1 SGHAT and CDR2 FQNNGV. CDR3 sequence reads: CASSALPSTRRTGNEQFF. The CDR3 DNA reads TGTGCCAGCAGCGCACTTCCTAGCACACGCCGAACAGGGAATGAGCAGTTCTTC.

This clonotype was detected ten times or more. This rearrangement joins TRBV5-1 to TRBJ2-3; D might be TRBD1 (5 bases). The CDR3 consists of 14 residues. The germline V and J ends were trimmed by 4 bases and 6 bases, with 15 bases remaining between them. The germline V gene has CDR1 SGHRS and CDR2 YFSETQ. CDR3 residues: CASSGISGMDTQYF. CDR3 sequence (DNA): TGCGCCAGCAGCGGAATTTCAGGGATGGATACGCAGTATTTT.

The chain has TRBV7-1 and TRBJ1-1; D gene unclear. TRBV7-1 is sorted into the ORF group, with uncertain function. The CDR3 runs 16 residues. Between the trimmed V and J ends, which lost 2 bases and 0 bases, there was a span of 13 bases. The CDR3 loop reads CASSSIEQDLNTEAFF. The CDR3 DNA reads as TGTGCCAGCAGCTCAATCGAACAAGACCTGAACACTGAAGCTTTCTTT.

This clonotype was counted many times. The CDR3 bases are TGCAGTGCTTCGCGCGGCAATCAGCCCCAGCATTTT. It specifies CSASRGNQPQHF. V gene TRBV20-1 combines with J gene TRBJ1-5; the D is unclear. This CDR3 has 12 amino acids. The germline gives CDR1 DFQATT, CDR2 SNEGSKA (reference sequence). The V gene lost 5 bases and the J gene lost 2 bases, with 7 bases spanning the gap.

This rearrangement joins TRBV9 to TRBJ2-2, with a tentative D call TRBD2 (6 bases). V was trimmed by 3 bases and J by 3 bases, leaving 12 bases between them. CDR3 length: 15 amino acids. Germline values: CDR1 SGDLS, CDR2 YYNGEE. The CDR3 protein is CASSARGADTGELFF. The CDR3 DNA reads as TGTGCCAGCAGCGCGCGGGGTGCGGACACCGGGGAGCTGTTTTTT.

This clonotype was seen a few times. This chain links TRBV24-1 with TRBJ1-5, with D perhaps TRBD1 (5 bases). Trimming removed 8 bases from V and 9 bases from J, with 22 bases in between. Looked up from germline, CDR1 is KGHDR and CDR2 is SFDVKD. The CDR3 extends over 15 amino acids. For the CDR3, the DNA is TGTGCCACCACTGGGGGACCACAACTTATCCCGCCCCAGCATTTT. This sequence encodes CATTGGPQLIPPQHF.

This clonotype was detected many times. The chain links TRBV5-1 to TRBJ2-3, with no clear D. Germline V gene data show CDR1 as SGHRS and CDR2 as YFSETQ. The CDR3 contains 15 residues. Deletions cut 0 bases from V and 3 bases from J, with 11 bases between. The CDR3 loop is CASSLGVEETDTQYF. The DNA of the CDR3 is TGCGCCAGCAGCTTGGGCGTCGAAGAGACAGATACGCAGTATTTT.

This clonotype has a count of ten or more. V and J are TRBV20-1 and TRBJ1-1; D call uncertain. The CDR3 has 16 amino acids. The V end lost 4 bases, the J end lost 0 bases, and 18 bases lay between the germline ends. The germline gives CDR1 DFQATT, CDR2 SNEGSKA (reference sequence). CDR3 loop: CSATPGSGYMNTEAFF. CDR3 coding DNA: TGCAGTGCTACCCCGGGCAGCGGGTACATGAACACTGAAGCTTTCTTT.

The chain joins TRBV12-5 to TRBJ2-5; D is undetermined. V gave up 1 base and J gave up 4 bases, with 25 bases separating them. Germline lookup yields CDR1 LGHNT and CDR2 FRNRAP. The CDR3 contains 19 residues. CDR3: CASGLAAGDRHIGAETQYF. CDR3 DNA sequence: TGTGCTAGTGGTTTGGCCGCCGGAGACCGGCACATCGGAGCAGAGACCCAGTACTTC.

This clonotype was detected ten times or more. This sequence joins TRBV29-1 and TRBJ2-2; 8 bases are shared with TRBD2. The germline V gene encodes CDR1 SQVTM and CDR2 ANQGSEA. The CDR3 sequence is 15 residues long. V lost 1 base, J lost 2 bases, and 3 bases stayed unmatched. CDR3 nucleotides: TGCAGCGTTGAAGGACTAGCGTCAAACACCGGGGAGCTGTTTTTT. It yields the protein CSVEGLASNTGELFF.

In its sample, this clonotype was seen many times. The chain is built from TRBV5-5 and TRBJ2-7, with a possible D match to TRBD2 (6 bases). CDR1 SGHKS and CDR2 YYEKEE come from the germline V gene (reference sequence). Trimming shortened V by 2 bases and J by 3 bases, and 15 bases separated the two germline ends. The CDR3 extends over 15 amino acids. CDR3 sequence reads: CASSLYRDSIYEQYF. DNA for the CDR3: TGTGCCAGCAGCTTATATCGGGACTCTATCTACGAGCAGTACTTC.

This clonotype has only a few counts. The chain couples TRBV11-2 to TRBJ2-7, with D possibly TRBD2 on 6 matching bases. Germline V CDR1 and CDR2: SGHAT, FQNNGV. The CDR3 totals 14 residues. Between the trimmed V and J ends, which lost 1 base and 1 base, there was a span of 8 bases. The CDR3, as DNA: TGTGCCAGCAGCTTAGCGGGAGAATCCTACGAGCAGTACTTC. It translates to CASSLAGESYEQYF. The complete variable domain, with remaining parts taken from reference TRBV11-2 and TRBJ2-7, reads EAGVAQSPRYKIIEKRQSVAFWCNPISGHATLYWYQQILGQGPKLLIQFQNNGVVDDSQLPKDRFSAERLKGVDSTLKIQPAKLEDSAVYLCASSLAGESYEQYFGPGTRLTVT.

There are many counts of this clonotype. The J gene is TRBJ2-5, the V gene TRBV20-1; 7 bases are shared with TRBD2. Germline CDR1 DFQATT, CDR2 SNEGSKA (reference sequence). The CDR3 covers 14 residues. Trimming cost V 2 bases and J 1 base; bases outside gene matches: 4. The CDR3 protein is CSARPPSGQETQYF. In nucleotides, the CDR3 is TGCAGTGCTAGACCCCCTAGCGGCCAAGAGACCCAGTACTTC.

V gene TRBV15 combines with J gene TRBJ2-2; D is uncertain. The CDR3 has 14 residues. V was shortened by 0 bases and J by 2 bases, with 4 bases between the two germline ends. CDR1 and CDR2 from the germline V gene are LNHNV and YYDKDF (reference sequence). CDR3 DNA sequence: TGTGCCACCAGCAGAGAAAGAAACACCGGGGAGCTGTTTTTT. Translated, it gives CATSRERNTGELFF.

This chain connects TRBV28 to TRBJ1-2, with D possibly being TRBD1 (6 bases). The CDR3 consists of 18 residues. Germline assignment: CDR1 MDHEN and CDR2 SYDVKM. V gave up 2 bases and J gave up 5 bases, with 24 bases separating them. CDR3 in DNA: TGTGCCAGCAGTTTAATAGAGCGGAGGGGGTCGGTGTGGTATGGCTACACCTTC. This translates into CASSLIERRGSVWYGYTF.

Details on this clonotype: Compared with germline, one end of the junction differs, possibly owing to a read error. The chain is built from TRBV11-2 and TRBJ1-1; maybe TRBD1 (5 bases). The CDR3 loop spans 15 amino acids. Per germline, CDR1 SGHAT and CDR2 FQNNGV. This chain's CDR3 is CASCLGAGRNTEAFF. The DNA of the CDR3 is TGTGCCAGCTGCTTAGGGGCTGGGAGGAACACTGAAGCTTTCTTT.

This clonotype was seen a handful of times. The chain carries TRBV6-6 and TRBJ2-7; no definite D call. CDR3 length equals 18 residues. CDR1 and CDR2 (germline): MNHNY, SVGAGI (reference sequence). The V gene lost 6 bases and the J gene lost 4 bases, with 28 bases spanning the gap. Here the CDR3 reads CASSRLLAVDKLVYEQYF. The CDR3 nucleotides read TGTGCCAGCAGCCGACTTCTGGCTGTGGATAAGCTTGTTTACGAGCAGTACTTC.

In its sample, this clonotype was seen many times. The chain has TRBV7-3 and TRBJ2-3; 7 nucleotides align to TRBD1. The length of the CDR3 is 15 residues. Germline CDR1 is SGHTA and CDR2 is FQGTGA. After removal of 2 bases from V and 3 bases from J, the junction contained 5 bases not matched to a gene. The CDR3 sequence is CASSLSGQSTDTQYF. Written as DNA, the CDR3 is TGTGCCAGCAGCTTATCGGGACAGTCAACAGATACGCAGTATTTT. Combining the CDR3 with reference TRBV7-3 and TRBJ2-3 gives the whole variable domain GAGVSQTPSNKVTEKGKYVELRCDPISGHTALYWYRQSLGQGPEFLIYFQGTGAADDSGLPNDRFFAVRPEGSVSTLKIQRTERGDSAVYLCASSLSGQSTDTQYFGPGTRLTVL.

The chain joins TRBV7-9 to TRBJ1-4, with 10 bases lining up with TRBD1. This CDR3 region has 15 residues. CDR1 is SEHNR and CDR2 is FQNEAQ in the germline V gene (reference sequence). Germline trimming cut 5 bases from V and 5 bases from J; bases unmatched to any gene: 5. This CDR3 is CASSATGGRNEKLFF. The CDR3 coding sequence is TGTGCCAGCAGCGCGACAGGGGGCAGGAATGAAAAACTGTTTTTT.

This clonotype was picked up a small number of times. The chain joins TRBV20-1 to TRBJ1-2, with a possible D match to TRBD1 (6 bases). Looked up from germline, CDR1 is DFQATT and CDR2 is SNEGSKA (reference sequence). This CDR3 contains 13 residues. The germline V and J ends were trimmed by 4 bases and 7 bases, with 16 bases remaining between them. The CDR3: CSAKPQGKSGYTF. CDR3 nucleotide sequence: TGCAGTGCTAAACCCCAGGGGAAATCTGGCTACACCTTC.

At least ten counts were recorded for this clonotype. The chain employs TRBV4-2 and TRBJ1-1, with 9 bases aligning to TRBD1. V shed 4 bases and J 4 bases; nucleotides not matched to a gene: 16. Germline V gene sequence: CDR1 LGHNA, CDR2 YNFKEQ. There are 18 residues in the CDR3. The CDR3 reads CASSRGQGMIREGTEAFF. DNA of the CDR3: TGTGCCAGCAGCCGAGGACAGGGGATGATACGGGAAGGCACTGAAGCTTTCTTT.

About this clonotype itself: A read error is possible here, since a much larger clone lies one base away. The chain uses TRBV7-8 and TRBJ2-1; a possible D gene is TRBD1 (7 bases). Germline V gene data show CDR1 as SGHVS and CDR2 as FQNEAQ. The CDR3 sequence is 14 residues long. The CDR3 here is CVSSFGQEGNEQFF. DNA for the CDR3: TGTGTCAGCAGCTTCGGACAGGAGGGCAATGAGCAGTTCTTC.

The CDR3 region is CSAARLAGGTDTQYF. The CDR3 DNA is TGCAGTGCTGCTCGACTAGCGGGAGGCACAGATACGCAGTATTTT. The chain has TRBV20-1 and TRBJ2-3, with TRBD2 matching 12 bases. Trimming took 5 bases from V and 1 from J; bases not matched to a gene: 4. CDR3 size: 15 residues. Germline V gene sequence: CDR1 DFQATT, CDR2 SNEGSKA (reference sequence).

The chain employs TRBV10-2 and TRBJ2-7; 12 bases match TRBD2. Looked up from germline, CDR1 is WSHSY and CDR2 is SAAADI. Germline trimming cut 2 bases from V and 7 bases from J; bases unmatched to any gene: 6. CDR3 size: 15 residues. DNA of the CDR3: TGCGCCAGCAGTGAGAGGACTAGCGGGATGAGAGAGCAGTACTTC. This sequence encodes CASSERTSGMREQYF.

The chain couples TRBV5-4 to TRBJ2-1; 10 nucleotides line up with TRBD1. Unmatched junction bases numbered 7, after V lost 4 bases and J lost 6 bases. This CDR3 has 15 amino acids. Germline lookup yields CDR1 SGHNT and CDR2 YYREEE (reference sequence). The CDR3 loop is CASSRPGQGRNEQFF. CDR3 bases: TGTGCCAGCAGCCGGCCGGGACAGGGGCGCAATGAGCAGTTCTTC.

The V gene is TRBV11-2, the J gene TRBJ2-1, with D perhaps TRBD1 (5 bases). CDR1 and CDR2 (germline): SGHAT, FQNNGV. The CDR3 covers 17 residues. The germline V and J ends were trimmed by 4 bases and 0 bases, with 16 bases remaining between them. CDR3 nucleotide sequence: TGTGCCAGCAGCTCACGACAGAAAACGAGCTCCTACAATGAGCAGTTCTTC. Its protein product is CASSSRQKTSSYNEQFF.

Turning to this clonotype: A much larger clone lies a single base off, so this may be a read error. This chain connects TRBV6-1 to TRBJ1-1; the D gene is possibly TRBD1 (5 bases). The CDR3 is made up of 14 amino acids. Germline loops: CDR1 MNHNS, CDR2 SASEGT. The DNA for the CDR3 is TGTACCAGCAGTGAGGGACTGACGAACACTGAAGCTTTCTTT. This gives the protein CTSSEGLTNTEAFF.

This clonotype was seen many times. The rearrangement links TRBV5-1 to TRBJ2-7; 11 nucleotides match TRBD1. From germline, CDR1 is SGHRS and CDR2 YFSETQ. The CDR3 loop spans 15 amino acids. V trimming: 6 bases; J trimming: 2 bases; junction bases outside the gene matches: 7. The CDR3 loop is CASTTGTGGPYEQYF. The DNA of the CDR3 is TGCGCCAGCACCACCGGGACAGGGGGACCCTACGAGCAGTACTTC.

This clonotype was recorded once. This chain joins TRBV5-1 and TRBJ2-4; TRBD1 is a possible D gene (6 bases). Trimming left V 0 bases short and J 0 bases short, with 10 bases between. The CDR3 is 16 residues long. The germline V gene has CDR1 SGHRS and CDR2 YFSETQ. As DNA, the CDR3 is TGCGCCAGCAGCTTGGGACAGGATATAGCCAAAAACATTCAGTACTTC. Its protein product is CASSLGQDIAKNIQYF.